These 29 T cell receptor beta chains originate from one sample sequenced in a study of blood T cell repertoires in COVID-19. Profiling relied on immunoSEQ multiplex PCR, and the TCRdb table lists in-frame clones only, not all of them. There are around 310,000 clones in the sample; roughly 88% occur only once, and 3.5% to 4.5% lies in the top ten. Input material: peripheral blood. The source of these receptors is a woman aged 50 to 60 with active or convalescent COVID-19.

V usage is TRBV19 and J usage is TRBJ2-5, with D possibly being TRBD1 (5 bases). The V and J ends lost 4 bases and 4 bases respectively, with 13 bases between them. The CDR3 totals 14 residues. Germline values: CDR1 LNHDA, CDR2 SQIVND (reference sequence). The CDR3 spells CASSKGQYGETQYF. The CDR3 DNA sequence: TGTGCCAGTAGTAAAGGACAATACGGAGAGACCCAGTACTTC. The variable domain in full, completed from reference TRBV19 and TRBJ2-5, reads DGGITQSPKYLFRKEGQNVTLSCEQNLNHDAMYWYRQDPGQGLRLIYYSQIVNDFQKGDIAEGYSVSREKKESFPLTVTSAQKNPTAFYLCASSKGQYGETQYFGPGTRLLVL.

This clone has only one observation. CDR3 region: CASSSRDRAPSPLHF. The CDR3 DNA reads TGTGCCAGCAGTTCTCGGGACAGGGCCCCTTCACCCCTCCACTTT. The chain uses TRBV6-6 and TRBJ1-6; 9 bases align to TRBD1. Germline CDR1 is MNHNY and CDR2 is SVGAGI (reference sequence). The J segment lost 9 bases and the V segment lost 4 bases, leaving 7 bases of the junction unmatched. The CDR3 is 15 residues long.

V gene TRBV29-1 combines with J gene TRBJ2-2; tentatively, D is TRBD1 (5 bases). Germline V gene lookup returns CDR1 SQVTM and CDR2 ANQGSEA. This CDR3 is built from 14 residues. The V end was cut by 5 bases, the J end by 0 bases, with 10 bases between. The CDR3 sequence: CSVRAGSNTGELFF. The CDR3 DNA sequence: TGCAGCGTTAGAGCAGGGTCGAACACCGGGGAGCTGTTTTTT.

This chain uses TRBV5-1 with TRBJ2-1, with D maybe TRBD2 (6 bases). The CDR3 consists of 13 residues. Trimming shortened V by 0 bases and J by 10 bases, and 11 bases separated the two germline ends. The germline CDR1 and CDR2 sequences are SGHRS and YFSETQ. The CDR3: CASSLGLVEEQFF. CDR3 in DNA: TGCGCCAGCAGCTTGGGACTAGTGGAGGAGCAGTTCTTC.

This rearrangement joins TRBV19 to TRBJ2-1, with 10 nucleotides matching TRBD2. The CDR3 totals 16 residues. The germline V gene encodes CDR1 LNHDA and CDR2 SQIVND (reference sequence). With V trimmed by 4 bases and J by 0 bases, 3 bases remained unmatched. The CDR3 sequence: CASSTSGRGSYNEQFF. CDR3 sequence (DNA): TGTGCCAGTAGTACTAGCGGGAGAGGCTCCTACAATGAGCAGTTCTTC.

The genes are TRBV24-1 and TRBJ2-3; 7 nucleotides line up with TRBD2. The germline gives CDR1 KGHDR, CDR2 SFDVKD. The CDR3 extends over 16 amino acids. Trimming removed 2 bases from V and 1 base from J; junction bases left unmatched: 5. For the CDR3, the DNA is TGTGCCACCAGTGATTCTAGCCTAGCGGGCACAGATACGCAGTATTTT. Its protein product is CATSDSSLAGTDTQYF.

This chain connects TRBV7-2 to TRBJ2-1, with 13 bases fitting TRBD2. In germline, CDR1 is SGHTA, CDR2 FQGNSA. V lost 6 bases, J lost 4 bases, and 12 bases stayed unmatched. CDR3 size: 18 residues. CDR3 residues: CASRADRGLAGLYNEQFF. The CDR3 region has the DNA TGTGCCAGCAGGGCGGACAGGGGACTAGCGGGGTTATACAATGAGCAGTTCTTC.

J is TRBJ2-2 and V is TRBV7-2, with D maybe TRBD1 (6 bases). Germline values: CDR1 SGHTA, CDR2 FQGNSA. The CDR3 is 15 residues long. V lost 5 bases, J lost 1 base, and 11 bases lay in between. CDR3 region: CASSPDRLNTGELFF. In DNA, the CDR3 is TGTGCCAGCAGCCCCGACAGGTTGAACACCGGGGAGCTGTTTTTT.

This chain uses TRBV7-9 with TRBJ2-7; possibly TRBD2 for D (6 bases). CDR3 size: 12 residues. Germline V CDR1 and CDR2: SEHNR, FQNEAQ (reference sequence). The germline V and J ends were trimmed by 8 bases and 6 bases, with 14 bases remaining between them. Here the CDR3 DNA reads TGTGCCAGCGGACGGGACTCGGGCGAGCAGTACTTC. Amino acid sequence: CASGRDSGEQYF.

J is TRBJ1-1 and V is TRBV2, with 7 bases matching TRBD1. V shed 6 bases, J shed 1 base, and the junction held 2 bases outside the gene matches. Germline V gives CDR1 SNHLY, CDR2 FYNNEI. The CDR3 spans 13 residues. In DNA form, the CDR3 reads TGTGCCAGCAGATCAGGGGGGAACACTGAAGCTTTCTTT. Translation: CASRSGGNTEAFF.

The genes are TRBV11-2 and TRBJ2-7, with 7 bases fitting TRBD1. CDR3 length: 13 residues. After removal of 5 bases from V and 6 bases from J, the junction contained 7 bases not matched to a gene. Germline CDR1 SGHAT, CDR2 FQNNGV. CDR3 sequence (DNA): TGTGCCAGCAGCCAATTACAGGGGTTCGAGCAGTACTTC. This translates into CASSQLQGFEQYF.

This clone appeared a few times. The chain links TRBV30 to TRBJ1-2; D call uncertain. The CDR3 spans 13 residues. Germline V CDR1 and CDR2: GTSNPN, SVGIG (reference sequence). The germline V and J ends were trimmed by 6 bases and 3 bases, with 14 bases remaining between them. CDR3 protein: CACEEEVDYGYTF. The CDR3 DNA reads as TGTGCCTGTGAGGAAGAAGTGGACTATGGCTACACCTTC. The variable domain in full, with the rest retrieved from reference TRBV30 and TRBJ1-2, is SQTIHQWPATLVQPVGSPLSLECTVEGTSNPNLYWYRQAAGRGLQLLFYSVGIGQISSEVPQNLSASRPQDRQFILSSKKLLLSDSGFYLCACEEEVDYGYTFGSGTRLTVV.

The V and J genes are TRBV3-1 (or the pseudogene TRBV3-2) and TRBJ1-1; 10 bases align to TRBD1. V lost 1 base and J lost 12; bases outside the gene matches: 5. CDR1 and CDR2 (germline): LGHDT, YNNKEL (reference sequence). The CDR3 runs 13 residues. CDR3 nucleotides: TGTGCCAGCAGCCAAGCCCGGGACAGGGGTCCTTTCTTT. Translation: CASSQARDRGPFF.

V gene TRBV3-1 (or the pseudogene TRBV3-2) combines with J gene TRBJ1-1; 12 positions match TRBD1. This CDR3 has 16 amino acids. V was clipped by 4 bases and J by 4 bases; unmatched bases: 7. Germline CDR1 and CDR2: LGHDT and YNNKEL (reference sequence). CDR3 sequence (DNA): TGTGCCAGCAGCCGAAGAGGGACAGGGGGCATCACTGAAGCTTTCTTT. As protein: CASSRRGTGGITEAFF.

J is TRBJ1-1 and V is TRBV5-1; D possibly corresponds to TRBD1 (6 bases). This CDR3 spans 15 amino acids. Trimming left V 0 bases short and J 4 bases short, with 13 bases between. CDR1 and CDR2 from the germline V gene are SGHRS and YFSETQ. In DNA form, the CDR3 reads TGCGCCAGCAGCTTGGCGGCAGGGGTTAGCACTGAAGCTTTCTTT. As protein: CASSLAAGVSTEAFF.

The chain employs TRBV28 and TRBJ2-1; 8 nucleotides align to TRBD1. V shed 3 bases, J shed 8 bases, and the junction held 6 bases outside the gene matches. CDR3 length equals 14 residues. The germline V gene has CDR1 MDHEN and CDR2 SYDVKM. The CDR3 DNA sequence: TGTGCCAGCAGTTTCGACAGGGGAGAGGATGAGCAGTTCTTC. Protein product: CASSFDRGEDEQFF. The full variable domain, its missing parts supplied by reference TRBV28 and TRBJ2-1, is DVKVTQSSRYLVKRTGEKVFLECVQDMDHENMFWYRQDPGLGLRLIYFSYDVKMKEKGDIPEGYSVSREKKERFSLILESASTNQTSMYLCASSFDRGEDEQFFGPGTRLTVL.

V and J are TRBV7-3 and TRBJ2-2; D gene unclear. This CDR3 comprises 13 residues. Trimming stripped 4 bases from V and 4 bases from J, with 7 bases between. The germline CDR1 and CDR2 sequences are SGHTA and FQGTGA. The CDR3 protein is CASSSTSTGELFF. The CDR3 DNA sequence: TGTGCCAGCAGCTCCACAAGCACCGGGGAGCTGTTTTTT.

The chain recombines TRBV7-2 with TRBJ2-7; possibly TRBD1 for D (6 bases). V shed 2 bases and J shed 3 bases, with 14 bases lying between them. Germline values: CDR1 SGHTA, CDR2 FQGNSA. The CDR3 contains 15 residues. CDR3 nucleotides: TGTGCCAGCAGCTTATTTGCTGGGGACAACTACGAGCAGTACTTC. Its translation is CASSLFAGDNYEQYF.

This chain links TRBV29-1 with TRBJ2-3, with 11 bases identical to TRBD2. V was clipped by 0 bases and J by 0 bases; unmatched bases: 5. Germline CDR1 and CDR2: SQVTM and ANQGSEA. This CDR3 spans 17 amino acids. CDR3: CSVEDQRTSGSTDTQYF. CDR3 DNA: TGCAGCGTTGAAGATCAGAGGACTAGCGGGAGCACAGATACGCAGTATTTT.

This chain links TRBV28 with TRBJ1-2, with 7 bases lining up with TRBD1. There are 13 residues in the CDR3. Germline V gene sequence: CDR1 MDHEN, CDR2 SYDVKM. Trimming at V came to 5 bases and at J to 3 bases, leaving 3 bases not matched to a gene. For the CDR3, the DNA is TGTGCCAGCAGTCCACAGGGGTACTATGGCTACACCTTC. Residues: CASSPQGYYGYTF.

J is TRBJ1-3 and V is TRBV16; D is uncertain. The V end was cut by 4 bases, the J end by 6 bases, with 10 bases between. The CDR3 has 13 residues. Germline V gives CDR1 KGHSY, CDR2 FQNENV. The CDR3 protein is CASSLNRENTIYF. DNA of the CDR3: TGTGCCAGCAGCCTTAATCGAGAAAACACCATATATTTT.

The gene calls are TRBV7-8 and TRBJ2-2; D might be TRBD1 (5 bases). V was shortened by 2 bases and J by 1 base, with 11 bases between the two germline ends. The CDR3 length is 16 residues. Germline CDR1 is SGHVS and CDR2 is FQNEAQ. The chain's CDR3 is CASSLIGAENTGELFF. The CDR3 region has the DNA TGTGCCAGCAGCTTAATTGGGGCAGAGAACACCGGGGAGCTGTTTTTT.

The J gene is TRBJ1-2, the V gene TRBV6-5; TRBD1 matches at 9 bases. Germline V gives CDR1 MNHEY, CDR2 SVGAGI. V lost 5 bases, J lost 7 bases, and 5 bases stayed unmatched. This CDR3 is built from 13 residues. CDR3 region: CASSLYRGPGYTF. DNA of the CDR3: TGTGCCAGCAGTCTCTACAGGGGGCCTGGCTACACCTTC.

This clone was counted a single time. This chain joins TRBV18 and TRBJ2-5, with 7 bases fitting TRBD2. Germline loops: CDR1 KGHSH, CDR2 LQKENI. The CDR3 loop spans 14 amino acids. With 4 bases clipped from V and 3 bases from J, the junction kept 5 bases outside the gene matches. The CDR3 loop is CASSQGTIEETQYF. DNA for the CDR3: TGTGCCAGCTCACAAGGGACTATCGAAGAGACCCAGTACTTC.

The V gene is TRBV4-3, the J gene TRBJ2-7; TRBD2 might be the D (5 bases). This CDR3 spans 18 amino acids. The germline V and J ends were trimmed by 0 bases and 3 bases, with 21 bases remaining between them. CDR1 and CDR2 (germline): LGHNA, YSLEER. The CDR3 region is CASSQEFSDPPRSYEQYF. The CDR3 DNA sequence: TGCGCCAGCAGCCAAGAGTTTAGCGACCCGCCCCGTAGCTACGAGCAGTACTTC.

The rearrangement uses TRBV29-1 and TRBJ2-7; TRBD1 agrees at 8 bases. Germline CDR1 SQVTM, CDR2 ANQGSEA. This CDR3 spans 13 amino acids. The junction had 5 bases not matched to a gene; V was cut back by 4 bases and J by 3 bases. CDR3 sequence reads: CSVGPGGIYEQYF. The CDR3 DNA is TGCAGCGTTGGGCCAGGGGGCATCTACGAGCAGTACTTC.

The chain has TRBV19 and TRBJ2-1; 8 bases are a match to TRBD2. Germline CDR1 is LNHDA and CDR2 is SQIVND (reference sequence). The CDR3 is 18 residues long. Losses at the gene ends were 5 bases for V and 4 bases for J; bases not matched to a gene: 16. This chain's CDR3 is CASSAWNQLAGPYNEQFF. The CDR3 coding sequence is TGTGCCAGTAGTGCCTGGAACCAGCTAGCGGGCCCGTACAATGAGCAGTTCTTC.

This chain's CDR3 is CASSFPRMGGGELFF. CDR3 bases: TGTGCCAGCAGTTTCCCCAGGATGGGTGGCGGGGAGCTGTTTTTT. The rearrangement joins TRBV27 to TRBJ2-2; D is ambiguous. V shed 3 bases and J shed 7 bases, with 15 bases lying between them. Per the germline V gene, CDR1 is MNHEY and CDR2 is SMNVEV (reference sequence). The CDR3 consists of 15 residues.

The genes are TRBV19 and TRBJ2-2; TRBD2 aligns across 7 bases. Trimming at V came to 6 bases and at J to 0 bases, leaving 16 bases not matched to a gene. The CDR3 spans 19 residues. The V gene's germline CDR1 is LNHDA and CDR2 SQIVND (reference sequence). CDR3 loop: CASRGVRESSGPNTGELFF. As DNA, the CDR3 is TGTGCCAGTAGGGGGGTACGGGAGTCTAGCGGACCGAACACCGGGGAGCTGTTTTTT.